The 11 T cell receptor beta chains presented below share a single source sample, sequenced in a study of OX40 agonist ivuxolimab in advanced cancers. The method was the immunoSEQ multiplex PCR assay. The clones in this table, taken by TCRdb from immuneACCESS, are in-frame only. Not every clone is retained; where verified, under half of the shortfall comes from an unresolved V gene, and the cause of the rest is unknown. This sample holds tens of thousands of clones; about four fifths were observed only once. The ten largest clonotypes hold around 21% of the sample. Sequencing was performed on CD4+ or CD8+ T cells sorted from blood, taken in a trial of the OX40 agonist ivuxolimab. The receptors were sampled from an adult with an advanced solid tumor such as melanoma, head and neck, liver or kidney cancer.

This clone appeared a few times. The gene calls are TRBV28 and TRBJ2-6; maybe TRBD1 (5 bases). The germline gives CDR1 MDHEN, CDR2 SYDVKM. CDR3 size: 16 residues. The V end lost 6 bases, the J end lost 2 bases, and 14 bases lay between the germline ends. CDR3 residues: CASRTPWGPGANVLTF. CDR3 sequence (DNA): TGTGCCAGCAGGACCCCATGGGGCCCTGGGGCCAACGTCCTGACTTTC.

The V gene is TRBV30, the J gene TRBJ1-2; D may be TRBD1 (6 bases). Per germline, CDR1 GTSNPN and CDR2 SVGIG (reference sequence). Trimming removed 5 bases from V and 6 bases from J, with 16 bases in between. This CDR3 has 13 amino acids. The CDR3 here is CAWDRITYNGYTF. The DNA of the CDR3 is TGTGCCTGGGACAGGATAACCTATAATGGCTACACCTTC. The whole variable domain, filled in from reference TRBV30 and TRBJ1-2, reads SQTIHQWPATLVQPVGSPLSLECTVEGTSNPNLYWYRQAAGRGLQLLFYSVGIGQISSEVPQNLSASRPQDRQFILSSKKLLLSDSGFYLCAWDRITYNGYTFGSGTRLTVV.

This clone was picked up one time. V usage is TRBV2 and J usage is TRBJ2-3, with TRBD2 identical over 7 bases. CDR1 and CDR2 (germline): SNHLY, FYNNEI. V dropped 9 bases and J dropped 5; count of bases not matched to a gene: 5. The CDR3 length is 12 residues. The CDR3 reads CARSGVGDTQYF. CDR3 nucleotide sequence: TGTGCCAGGAGCGGGGTTGGAGATACGCAGTATTTT.

V usage is TRBV29-1 and J usage is TRBJ1-1; 7 bases fit TRBD1. The trim removed 6 bases at V and 2 bases at J, leaving 6 bases unmatched. Germline assignment: CDR1 SQVTM and CDR2 ANQGSEA. The CDR3 contains 13 residues. CDR3 bases: TGCAGCGTGATGACAGGGCCTAACACTGAAGCTTTCTTT. Residues: CSVMTGPNTEAFF. Full variable domain (outside the CDR3, taken from reference TRBV29-1 and TRBJ1-1): SAVISQKPSRDICQRGTSLTIQCQVDSQVTMMFWYRQQPGQSLTLIATANQGSEATYESGFVIDKFPISRPNLTFSTLTVSNMSPEDSSIYLCSVMTGPNTEAFFGQGTRLTVV.

V usage is TRBV25-1 and J usage is TRBJ1-2; D might be TRBD1 (5 bases). The CDR3 loop spans 17 amino acids. The germline V gene encodes CDR1 MGHDK and CDR2 SYGVNS. Trimming removed 4 bases at V and 4 bases at J, with 22 bases between. CDR3 sequence: CASSGSPGAQSPYGYTF. The DNA of the CDR3 is TGTGCCAGCAGTGGGTCTCCCGGGGCGCAATCCCCCTATGGCTACACCTTC.

The V and J genes are TRBV5-4 and TRBJ1-2; 7 bases map to TRBD1. The V gene end was trimmed by 2 bases and the J gene end by 3 bases; junction bases not matched to a gene: 4. Looked up from germline, CDR1 is SGHNT and CDR2 is YYREEE (reference sequence). The CDR3 sequence is 14 residues long. In DNA form, the CDR3 reads TGTGCCAGCAGCTTTCACCAGGGGGACTATGGCTACACCTTC. This gives the protein CASSFHQGDYGYTF.

This chain uses TRBV7-2 with TRBJ2-1, with D perhaps matching TRBD1 (6 bases). The germline V gene encodes CDR1 SGHTA and CDR2 FQGNSA. Trimming removed 1 base from V and 10 bases from J, with 14 bases in between. The CDR3 consists of 14 residues. The CDR3, as DNA: TGTGCCAGCAGCTTAGTTCAGGGGAAAGGGGAGCAGTTCTTC. Translating gives CASSLVQGKGEQFF.

The chain links TRBV6-1 to TRBJ2-7, with D perhaps assigned TRBD1 or TRBD2 (7 bases each). V was cut by 2 bases and J by 6 bases, with 14 bases left in between. This CDR3 is 14 amino acids long. Germline lookup yields CDR1 MNHNS and CDR2 SASEGT. In DNA, the CDR3 is TGTGCCAGCAGTGAAACGGTCAGGGGGGGCGAGCAGTACTTC. It encodes CASSETVRGGEQYF.

V gene TRBV13 combines with J gene TRBJ1-1; the D gene is possibly TRBD1 (6 bases). Deletions cut 0 bases from V and 1 base from J, with 6 bases between. Germline V gene sequence: CDR1 PRHDT, CDR2 FYEKMQ (reference sequence). The CDR3 consists of 14 residues. This chain's CDR3 is CASSLGDRNTEAFF. For the CDR3, the DNA is TGTGCCAGCAGCTTAGGGGACAGGAACACTGAAGCTTTCTTT.

This chain connects TRBV7-8 to TRBJ1-4; D is uncertain. V was clipped by 7 bases and J by 4 bases, with 22 bases between them. CDR1 and CDR2 (germline): SGHVS, FQNEAQ. The CDR3 runs 17 residues. The CDR3 DNA is TGTGCCAGCACCTACTTATCCTACGGAGCCCTTAATGAAAAACTGTTTTTT. This gives the protein CASTYLSYGALNEKLFF.

CDR3 DNA: TGTGCCAGCACGACGAACACTGAAGCTTTCTTT. Encoded protein: CASTTNTEAFF. The chain joins TRBV6-5 to TRBJ1-1; D is unresolved. The CDR3 is 11 residues long. The germline V and J ends were trimmed by 7 bases and 1 base, with 4 bases remaining between them. Germline V lookup: CDR1 MNHEY, CDR2 SVGAGI.